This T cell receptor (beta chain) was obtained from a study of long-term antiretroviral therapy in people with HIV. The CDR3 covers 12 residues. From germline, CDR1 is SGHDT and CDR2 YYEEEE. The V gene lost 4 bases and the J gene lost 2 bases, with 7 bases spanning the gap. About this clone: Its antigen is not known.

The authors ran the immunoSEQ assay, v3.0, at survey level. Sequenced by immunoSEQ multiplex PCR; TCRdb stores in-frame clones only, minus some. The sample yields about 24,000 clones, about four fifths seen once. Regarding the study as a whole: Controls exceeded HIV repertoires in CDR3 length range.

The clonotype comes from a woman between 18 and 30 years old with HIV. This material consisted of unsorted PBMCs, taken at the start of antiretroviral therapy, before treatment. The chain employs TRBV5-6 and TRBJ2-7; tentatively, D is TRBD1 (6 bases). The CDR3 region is CASSRTAYEQYF. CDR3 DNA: TGTGCCAGCAGCCGGACAGCCTACGAGCAGTACTTC.